The 22 T cell receptor beta chains given below trace back to one sample, sequenced in a study of blood T cell repertoires in COVID-19. Measured with immunoSEQ multiplex PCR; TCRdb has only the in-frame clones, and not every one. There are fewer than 350,000 clones in the sample; about nine tenths occur only once, and approximately 2.5% lies in the top ten. The sample consisted of PBMCs or T cells enriched from blood (not recorded which). These receptors all stem from a woman aged 40 to 50 with acute COVID-19.

The V gene is TRBV6-2 or TRBV6-3, the J gene TRBJ2-1; tentative D call: TRBD1 (6 bases). Germline assignment: CDR1 MNHEY and CDR2 SVGEGT. Trimming removed 5 bases from V and 5 bases from J, with 16 bases in between. This CDR3 has 15 amino acids. CDR3 in DNA: TGTGCCAGCAGTATGGACAGCCTGAACAACAATGAGCAGTTCTTC. As protein: CASSMDSLNNNEQFF.

On this clone: The identical CDR3 is also encoded by other nucleotide sequences in the sample. J is TRBJ1-5 and V is TRBV7-2, with a tentative D call TRBD1 (5 bases). Per germline, CDR1 SGHTA and CDR2 FQGNSA. The CDR3 runs to 14 residues. V was clipped by 2 bases and J by 5 bases, with 10 bases between them. CDR3 bases: TGTGCCAGCAGCTTAAGGCCGGGGGATCAGCCCCAGCATTTT. Translation: CASSLRPGDQPQHF.

The CDR3 region has the DNA TGTGCCAGCAGCTTAGATTGGGGGGTCTCCTACGAGCAGTACTTC. Its translation is CASSLDWGVSYEQYF. V and J are TRBV11-2 and TRBJ2-7, with a tentative D call TRBD2 (6 bases). V was pared by 0 bases and J by 0 bases, with 9 bases between. This CDR3 spans 15 amino acids. Germline CDR1 is SGHAT and CDR2 is FQNNGV.

The genes are TRBV5-4 and TRBJ1-1, with a weak D call TRBD1 (5 bases). This CDR3 region has 15 residues. V lost 4 bases and J lost 0, with 13 bases in between. Germline CDR1 and CDR2: SGHNT and YYREEE (reference sequence). This CDR3 reads CASSPRTSMNTEAFF. Here the CDR3 DNA reads TGTGCCAGCAGCCCAAGGACAAGCATGAACACTGAAGCTTTCTTT. Full variable domain (remainder filled in from reference TRBV5-4 and TRBJ1-1): ETGVTQSPTHLIKTRGQQVTLRCSSQSGHNTVSWYQQALGQGPQFIFQYYREEENGRGNFPPRFSGLQFPNYSSELNVNALELDDSALYLCASSPRTSMNTEAFFGQGTRLTVV.

This clone was counted only a few times. The chain uses TRBV5-4 and TRBJ2-1, with D possibly matching TRBD1 (5 bases). The germline gives CDR1 SGHNT, CDR2 YYREEE (reference sequence). V was pared by 4 bases and J by 6 bases, with 11 bases between. The CDR3 is made up of 13 amino acids. The CDR3 protein is CASSRRTTNEQFF. CDR3 DNA: TGTGCCAGCAGCCGGCGGACAACCAATGAGCAGTTCTTC.

This clone has only a few counts. A read error may account for a junction end that differs from germline. The chain recombines TRBV5-1 with TRBJ1-1; D is unresolved. CDR3 length: 14 amino acids. Germline V CDR1 and CDR2: SGHRS, YFSETQ. The CDR3 DNA follows: TGCGCCAGCAGCCCGGGAGCCGTGAACGCTGAAGCTTTCTTT. Translated: CASSPGAVNAEAFF. Using reference TRBV5-1 and TRBJ1-1 for the parts outside the CDR3, the full variable domain is KAGVTQTPRYLIKTRGQQVTLSCSPISGHRSVSWYQQTPGQGLQFLFEYFSETQRNKGNFPGRFSGRQFSNSRSEMNVSTLELGDSALYLCASSPGAVNAEAFFGQGTRLTVV.

This clone was seen a single time. The rearrangement links TRBV6-5 to TRBJ1-1; D remains ambiguous. Germline CDR1 reads MNHEY; CDR2 reads SVGAGI. Between the trimmed V and J ends, which lost 2 bases and 6 bases, there was a span of 16 bases. The CDR3 sequence is 15 residues long. In nucleotides, the CDR3 is TGTGCCAGCAGTTACAGGGCCCCCGAGGGCCCTGAAGCTTTCTTT. Protein product: CASSYRAPEGPEAFF.

The chain employs TRBV30 and TRBJ1-1; D is undetermined. The V end lost 0 bases, the J end lost 3 bases, and 20 bases lay between the germline ends. Germline-derived CDR1 and CDR2 are GTSNPN and SVGIG (reference sequence). The CDR3 spans 17 residues. CDR3 nucleotide sequence: TGTGCCTGGAGTGTCCTCCCGGGAGGCACCCCGGACACTGAAGCTTTCTTT. As protein: CAWSVLPGGTPDTEAFF. The full variable domain, with the rest looked up from reference TRBV30 and TRBJ1-1, is SQTIHQWPATLVQPVGSPLSLECTVEGTSNPNLYWYRQAAGRGLQLLFYSVGIGQISSEVPQNLSASRPQDRQFILSSKKLLLSDSGFYLCAWSVLPGGTPDTEAFFGQGTRLTVV.

The gene calls are TRBV6-5 and TRBJ1-3, with 7 bases aligning to TRBD1. There are 15 residues in the CDR3. Germline V lookup: CDR1 MNHEY, CDR2 SVGAGI. J was trimmed by 3 bases and V by 6 bases; bases with no gene match: 8. CDR3: CASRPGRGLGNTIYF. Written as DNA, the CDR3 is TGTGCCAGCAGGCCCGGGAGGGGGCTTGGAAACACCATATATTTT.

J is TRBJ2-7 and V is TRBV2, with D possibly TRBD2 on 6 matching bases. With 6 bases removed from V and 4 bases from J, the gap between germline ends came to 13 bases. CDR1 is SNHLY, CDR2 FYNNEI, per germline. The CDR3 sequence is 13 residues long. The CDR3 nucleotides read TGTGCCAGCAGGATGATGGGGGGATACGAGCAGTACTTC. As protein: CASRMMGGYEQYF. The whole variable domain, filled in from reference TRBV2 and TRBJ2-7, reads EPEVTQTPSHQVTQMGQEVILRCVPISNHLYFYWYRQILGQKVEFLVSFYNNEISEKSEIFDDQFSVERPDGSNFTLKIRSTKLEDSAMYFCASRMMGGYEQYFGPGTRLTVT.

CDR3 protein: CSVGRQAGDNEQFF. CDR3 coding DNA: TGCAGCGTTGGGCGACAGGCGGGGGACAATGAGCAGTTCTTC. This sequence joins TRBV29-1 and TRBJ2-1; TRBD2 might be the D (7 bases). This CDR3 is built from 14 residues. V was clipped by 4 bases and J by 5 bases, with 15 bases between them. Per germline, CDR1 SQVTM and CDR2 ANQGSEA.

V and J are TRBV7-2 and TRBJ2-1; no clear D. This CDR3 is 17 amino acids long. V lost 5 bases, J lost 7 bases, and 24 bases lay in between. From germline, CDR1 is SGHTA and CDR2 FQGNSA. DNA of the CDR3: TGTGCCAGCAGCCACGCCCTAGAGGTACCTTTGTTTAATGAGCAGTTCTTC. Encoded protein: CASSHALEVPLFNEQFF.

This clone was seen just once. The rearrangement joins TRBV4-3 to TRBJ1-5; perhaps TRBD1 as D (5 bases). There are 18 residues in the CDR3. Germline lookup yields CDR1 LGHNA and CDR2 YSLEER. V shed 0 bases and J shed 2 bases, with 17 bases lying between them. As DNA, the CDR3 is TGCGCCAGCAGCCAAGATCTACAGTCACCGGGGGGCAATCAGCCCCAGCATTTT. This sequence encodes CASSQDLQSPGGNQPQHF.

The genes are TRBV3-1 (or the pseudogene TRBV3-2) and TRBJ1-4, with D perhaps matching TRBD1 (5 bases). The V end lost 3 bases, the J end lost 5 bases, and 13 bases lay between the germline ends. The germline gives CDR1 LGHDT, CDR2 YNNKEL (reference sequence). This CDR3 contains 15 residues. CDR3 residues: CASSHPGGGNEKLFF. The CDR3 DNA is TGTGCCAGCAGCCACCCTGGGGGAGGGAATGAAAAACTGTTTTTT.

This chain links TRBV30 with TRBJ2-4, with 7 bases fitting TRBD1. CDR1 is GTSNPN and CDR2 is SVGIG in the germline V gene (reference sequence). After removal of 3 bases from V and 0 bases from J, the junction contained 11 bases not matched to a gene. The CDR3 has 17 amino acids. The DNA of the CDR3 is TGTGCCTGGAGGGGAATAGGGACAGCTCTAGCCAAAAACATTCAGTACTTC. Translating it yields CAWRGIGTALAKNIQYF. Together with reference TRBV30 and TRBJ2-4, the CDR3 gives the full variable domain: SQTIHQWPATLVQPVGSPLSLECTVEGTSNPNLYWYRQAAGRGLQLLFYSVGIGQISSEVPQNLSASRPQDRQFILSSKKLLLSDSGFYLCAWRGIGTALAKNIQYFGAGTRLSVL.

The V and J genes are TRBV7-9 and TRBJ1-1; 8 bases fit TRBD1. There are 16 residues in the CDR3. Per the germline V gene, CDR1 is SEHNR and CDR2 is FQNEAQ (reference sequence). The junction had 5 bases not matched to a gene; V was cut back by 1 base and J by 1 base. The CDR3 reads CASSLGAGQENTEAFF. The CDR3 nucleotides read TGTGCCAGCAGCTTAGGCGCGGGACAGGAGAACACTGAAGCTTTCTTT. The variable domain in full, completed from reference TRBV7-9 and TRBJ1-1, reads DTGVSQNPRHKITKRGQNVTFRCDPISEHNRLYWYRQTLGQGPEFLTYFQNEAQLEKSRLLSDRFSAERPKGSFSTLEIQRTEQGDSAMYLCASSLGAGQENTEAFFGQGTRLTVV.

The DNA for the CDR3 is TGTGCCAGCGGCAGCGGGAGGGACCAAGAGACCCAGTACTTC. Translated: CASGSGRDQETQYF. The genes are TRBV3-1 (or the pseudogene TRBV3-2) and TRBJ2-5; 10 bases are a match to TRBD2. This CDR3 contains 14 residues. V shed 8 bases, J shed 0 bases, and the junction held 3 bases outside the gene matches. The germline V gene encodes CDR1 LGHDT and CDR2 YNNKEL (reference sequence).

J is TRBJ1-1 and V is TRBV27; TRBD1 aligns across 8 bases. The germline CDR1 and CDR2 sequences are MNHEY and SMNVEV (reference sequence). The CDR3 is made up of 14 amino acids. The V and J ends lost 6 bases and 1 base, in that order; junction bases with no gene match: 4. This chain's CDR3 is CASRYRGWNTEAFF. In DNA, the CDR3 is TGTGCCAGCAGGTACAGGGGGTGGAACACTGAAGCTTTCTTT.

V usage is TRBV28 and J usage is TRBJ1-5; D unclear. This CDR3 has 16 amino acids. Germline values: CDR1 MDHEN, CDR2 SYDVKM. The V gene lost 5 bases and the J gene lost 2 bases, with 16 bases spanning the gap. CDR3 in DNA: TGTGCCAGCAGTGCATTTGGCCCGACTGGCAATCAGCCCCAGCATTTT. Residues: CASSAFGPTGNQPQHF. Filled out from reference TRBV28 and TRBJ1-5, the complete variable domain reads DVKVTQSSRYLVKRTGEKVFLECVQDMDHENMFWYRQDPGLGLRLIYFSYDVKMKEKGDIPEGYSVSREKKERFSLILESASTNQTSMYLCASSAFGPTGNQPQHFGDGTRLSIL.

The chain joins TRBV4-3 to TRBJ2-1; weak D call: TRBD2 (6 bases). The CDR3 has 14 residues. Trimming cost V 2 bases and J 4 bases, with 9 bases left between them. Per the germline V gene, CDR1 is LGHNA and CDR2 is YSLEER. This CDR3 is CASSQSREYNEQFF. In DNA, the CDR3 is TGCGCCAGCAGCCAAAGCCGGGAGTACAATGAGCAGTTCTTC.

The chain has TRBV19 and TRBJ1-5; D is uncertain. The V and J ends lost 2 bases and 0 bases respectively, with 8 bases between them. Germline values: CDR1 LNHDA, CDR2 SQIVND (reference sequence). This CDR3 spans 15 amino acids. The CDR3 region has the DNA TGTGCCAGTAGTATATTCACAGATAGCAATCAGCCCCAGCATTTT. Its protein is CASSIFTDSNQPQHF.

V usage is TRBV28 and J usage is TRBJ1-1; 8 positions agree with TRBD1. With V trimmed by 5 bases and J by 3 bases, 2 bases remained unmatched. This CDR3 region has 13 residues. CDR1 is MDHEN and CDR2 is SYDVKM in the germline V gene. CDR3 residues: CASSTGGYTEAFF. CDR3 bases: TGTGCCAGCAGTACAGGGGGGTACACTGAAGCTTTCTTT.